The sample holds a few counts of the clone carrying this T cell receptor (beta chain). The sample belongs to a study of T-cell reconstitution after alpha-beta-depleted transplantation in children. J gave up 6 bases and V 4 bases, and 7 bases lay outside the gene matches. The CDR3 extends over 16 amino acids. CDR1 is ENHRY, CDR2 SYGVKD, per germline. During its preparation, the TCRbeta library received unique molecular identifiers. TCRdb re-called the PCR reads with MiXCR, one entry per CDR3 protein. The profile shows about 610,000 distinct CDR3 sequences, over 9.5% of them singletons. The V call is TRBV10-3, the J call TRBJ2-3; 13 positions match TRBD2. This sequence was found in a human donor who donated a stem cell graft to a child with acute myeloid leukemia. Sequenced here: PBMCs from the stem cell graft donor, sampled from the stem cell graft. The CDR3 coding sequence is TGTGCCATCAGTGCGCTCGGACTAGCGGGAGACGATACGCAGTATTTT. It encodes CAISALGLAGDDTQYF.